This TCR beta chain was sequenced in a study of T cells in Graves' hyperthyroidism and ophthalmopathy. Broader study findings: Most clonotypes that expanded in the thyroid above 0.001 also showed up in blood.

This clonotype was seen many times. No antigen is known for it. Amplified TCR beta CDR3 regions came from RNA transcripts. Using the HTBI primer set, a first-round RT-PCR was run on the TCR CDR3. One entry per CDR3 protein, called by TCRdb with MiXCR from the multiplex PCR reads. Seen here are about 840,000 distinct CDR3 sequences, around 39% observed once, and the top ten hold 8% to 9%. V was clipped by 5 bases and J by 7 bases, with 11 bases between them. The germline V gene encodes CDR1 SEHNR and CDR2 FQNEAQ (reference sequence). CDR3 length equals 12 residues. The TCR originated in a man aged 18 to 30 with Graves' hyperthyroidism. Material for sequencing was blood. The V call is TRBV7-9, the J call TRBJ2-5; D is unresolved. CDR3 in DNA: TGTGCCAGCAGCACCAATCATGGGACCCAGTACTTC. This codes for CASSTNHGTQYF.